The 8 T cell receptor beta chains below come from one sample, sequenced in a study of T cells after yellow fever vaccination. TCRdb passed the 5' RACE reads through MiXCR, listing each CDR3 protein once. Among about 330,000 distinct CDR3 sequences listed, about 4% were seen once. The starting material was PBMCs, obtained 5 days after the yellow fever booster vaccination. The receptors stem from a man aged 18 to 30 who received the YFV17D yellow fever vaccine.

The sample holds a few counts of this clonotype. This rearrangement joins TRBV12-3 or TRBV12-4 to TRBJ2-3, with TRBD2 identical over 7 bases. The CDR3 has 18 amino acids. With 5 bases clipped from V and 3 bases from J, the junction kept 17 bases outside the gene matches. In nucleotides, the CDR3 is TGTGCCAGCAGTCCCCCGGCGATGACTAGCTCTAGGACAGATACGCAGTATTTT. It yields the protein CASSPPAMTSSRTDTQYF.

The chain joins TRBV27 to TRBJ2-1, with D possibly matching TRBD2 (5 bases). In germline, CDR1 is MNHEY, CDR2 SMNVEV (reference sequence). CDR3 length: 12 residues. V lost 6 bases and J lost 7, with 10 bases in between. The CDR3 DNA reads TGTGCCAGCAGGCTCGGGGAAAATGAGCAGTTCTTC. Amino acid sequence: CASRLGENEQFF.

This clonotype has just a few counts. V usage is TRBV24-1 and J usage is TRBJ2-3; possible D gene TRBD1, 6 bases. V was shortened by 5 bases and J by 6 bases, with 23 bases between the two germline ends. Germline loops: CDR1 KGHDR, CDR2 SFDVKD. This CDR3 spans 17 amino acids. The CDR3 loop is CATSAISDSARGDTQYF. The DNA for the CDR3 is TGTGCCACCAGTGCCATTTCGGACAGTGCCCGTGGCGATACGCAGTATTTT.

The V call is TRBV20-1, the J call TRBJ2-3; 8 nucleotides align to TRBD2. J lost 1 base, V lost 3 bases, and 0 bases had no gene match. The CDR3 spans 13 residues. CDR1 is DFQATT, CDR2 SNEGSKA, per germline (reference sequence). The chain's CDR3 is CSASSGGTDTQYF. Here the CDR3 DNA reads TGCAGTGCTAGTAGCGGGGGCACAGATACGCAGTATTTT.

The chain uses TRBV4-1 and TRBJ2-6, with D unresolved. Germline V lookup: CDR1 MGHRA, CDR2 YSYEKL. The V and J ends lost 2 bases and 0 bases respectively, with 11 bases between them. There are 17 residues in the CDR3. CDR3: CASSQLPHHSGANVLTF. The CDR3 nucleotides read TGCGCCAGCAGCCAACTCCCTCACCACTCTGGGGCCAACGTCCTGACTTTC.

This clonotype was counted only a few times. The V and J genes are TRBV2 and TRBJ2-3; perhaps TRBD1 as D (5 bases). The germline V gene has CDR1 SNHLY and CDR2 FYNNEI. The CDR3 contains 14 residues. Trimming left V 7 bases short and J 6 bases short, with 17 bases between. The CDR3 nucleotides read TGTGCCAGCATTGGCAGGGTGGTTTTGGATACGCAGTATTTT. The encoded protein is CASIGRVVLDTQYF.

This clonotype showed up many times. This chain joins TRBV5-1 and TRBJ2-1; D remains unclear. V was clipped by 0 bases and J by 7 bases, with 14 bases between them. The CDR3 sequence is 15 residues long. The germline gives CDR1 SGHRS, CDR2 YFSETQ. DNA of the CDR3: TGCGCCAGCAGCTTGGTAAAAAGGATGGGGAATGAGCAGTTCTTC. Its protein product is CASSLVKRMGNEQFF.

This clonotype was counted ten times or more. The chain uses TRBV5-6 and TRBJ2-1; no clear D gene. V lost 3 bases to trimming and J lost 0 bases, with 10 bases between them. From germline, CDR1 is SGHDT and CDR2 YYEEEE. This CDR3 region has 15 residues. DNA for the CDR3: TGTGCCAGCAGCTACCGGGTGAGCTCCTACAATGAGCAGTTCTTC. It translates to CASSYRVSSYNEQFF.